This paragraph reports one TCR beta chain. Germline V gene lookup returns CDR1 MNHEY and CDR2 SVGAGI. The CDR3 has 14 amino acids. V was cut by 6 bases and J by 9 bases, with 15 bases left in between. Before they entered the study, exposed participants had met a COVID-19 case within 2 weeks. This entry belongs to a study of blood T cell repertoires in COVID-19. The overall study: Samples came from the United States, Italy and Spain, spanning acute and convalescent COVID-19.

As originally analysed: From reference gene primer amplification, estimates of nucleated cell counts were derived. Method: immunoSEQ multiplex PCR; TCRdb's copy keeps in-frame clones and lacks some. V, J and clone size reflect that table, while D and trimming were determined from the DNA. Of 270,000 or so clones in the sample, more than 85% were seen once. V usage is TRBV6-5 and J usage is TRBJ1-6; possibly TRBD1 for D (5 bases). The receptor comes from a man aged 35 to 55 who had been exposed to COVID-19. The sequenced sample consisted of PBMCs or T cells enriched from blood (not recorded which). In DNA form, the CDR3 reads TGTGCCAGCAGCGTGCGGGACTTGGGTTCACCCCTCCACTTT. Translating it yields CASSVRDLGSPLHF.